Listed here are 28 T cell receptor beta chains from one sample, sequenced in a study of control samples from healthy donors and cancer patients. This table comes from immunoSEQ multiplex PCR, and its TCRdb copy is limited to in-frame clones, with some not included. The sample lists 150,000 or so clones, 85% to 95% occurring once. Source material: PBMCs. Receptor source: a man in his 60s with colorectal cancer.

The V gene is TRBV4-2, the J gene TRBJ2-4; 7 nucleotides line up with TRBD1. This CDR3 has 15 amino acids. Trimming removed 1 base from V and 6 bases from J; junction bases left unmatched: 6. The V gene's germline CDR1 is LGHNA and CDR2 YNFKEQ. The CDR3 reads CASSQGDSPRNIQYF. The DNA for the CDR3 is TGTGCCAGCAGCCAAGGGGACAGTCCACGAAACATTCAGTACTTC.

The chain recombines TRBV9 with TRBJ2-3, with 11 bases that match TRBD2. The CDR3 runs 16 residues. With 3 bases clipped from V and 1 base from J, the junction kept 4 bases outside the gene matches. Looked up from germline, CDR1 is SGDLS and CDR2 is YYNGEE. As DNA, the CDR3 is TGTGCCAGCAGCGACTCGACTAGCGGGGGCACAGATACGCAGTATTTT. This codes for CASSDSTSGGTDTQYF. Full variable domain (outside the CDR3, taken from reference TRBV9 and TRBJ2-3): DSGVTQTPKHLITATGQRVTLRCSPRSGDLSVYWYQQSLDQGLQFLIQYYNGEERAKGNILERFSAQQFPDLHSELNLSSLELGDSALYFCASSDSTSGGTDTQYFGPGTRLTVL.

The chain uses TRBV5-1 and TRBJ2-1, with 7 bases aligning to TRBD1. V dropped 4 bases and J dropped 1; count of bases not matched to a gene: 8. Germline lookup yields CDR1 SGHRS and CDR2 YFSETQ. This CDR3 region has 16 residues. The CDR3 bases are TGCGCCAGCAGCGCAGGGGGATTGGGGTCCTACAATGAGCAGTTCTTC. Translation: CASSAGGLGSYNEQFF.

The genes are TRBV18 and TRBJ2-4; D remains unclear. The CDR3 covers 15 residues. The V gene's germline CDR1 is KGHSH and CDR2 LQKENI. The ends were cut back, 2 bases at V and 0 bases at J, with 8 bases in the middle. The CDR3 nucleotides read TGTGCCAGCTCACCAGGTGCTGTAGCCAAAAACATTCAGTACTTC. Translating it yields CASSPGAVAKNIQYF.

The rearrangement links TRBV4-1 to TRBJ2-7; unclear D gene. The V gene's germline CDR1 is MGHRA and CDR2 YSYEKL. With 0 bases removed from V and 2 bases from J, the gap between germline ends came to 11 bases. The CDR3 runs to 15 residues. DNA for the CDR3: TGCGCCAGCAGCCAAGATCCGAGAGGCACCTACGAGCAGTACTTC. This gives the protein CASSQDPRGTYEQYF.

The V call is TRBV19, the J call TRBJ1-4, with D hard to call. Germline V gene data show CDR1 as LNHDA and CDR2 as SQIVND (reference sequence). V lost 5 bases, J lost 7 bases, and 17 bases lay in between. The CDR3 is made up of 15 amino acids. The CDR3: CASSSRTPVVEKLFF. CDR3 coding DNA: TGTGCCAGTAGTTCTCGGACTCCCGTGGTTGAAAAACTGTTTTTT.

V is TRBV2 and J is TRBJ1-4, with 7 bases lining up with TRBD1. Germline V gene data show CDR1 as SNHLY and CDR2 as FYNNEI. V lost 4 bases and J lost 7; bases outside the gene matches: 6. The CDR3 is 14 amino acids. CDR3 nucleotides: TGTGCCAGCAGTGGACAGGGAGAAGCTGAAAAACTGTTTTTT. Its protein is CASSGQGEAEKLFF.

The chain uses TRBV3-1 (or the pseudogene TRBV3-2) and TRBJ1-1; D may be TRBD1 (5 bases). Germline V gene sequence: CDR1 LGHDT, CDR2 YNNKEL (reference sequence). The germline V and J ends were trimmed by 4 bases and 2 bases, with 11 bases remaining between them. This CDR3 has 14 residues. The CDR3 protein is CASSLQTGNTEAFF. As DNA, the CDR3 is TGTGCCAGCAGCCTACAAACAGGAAACACTGAAGCTTTCTTT.

The chain couples TRBV5-4 to TRBJ1-1; 8 bases map to TRBD1. There are 12 residues in the CDR3. V shed 4 bases, J shed 7 bases, and the junction held 3 bases outside the gene matches. Germline V gene lookup returns CDR1 SGHNT and CDR2 YYREEE (reference sequence). The CDR3 sequence is CASSRGTGEAFF. DNA for the CDR3: TGTGCCAGCAGCCGCGGGACAGGTGAAGCTTTCTTT. Supplemented by reference TRBV5-4 and TRBJ1-1, the full variable domain reads ETGVTQSPTHLIKTRGQQVTLRCSSQSGHNTVSWYQQALGQGPQFIFQYYREEENGRGNFPPRFSGLQFPNYSSELNVNALELDDSALYLCASSRGTGEAFFGQGTRLTVV.

The chain has TRBV7-2 and TRBJ2-2; D perhaps matches TRBD2 (5 bases). From germline, CDR1 is SGHTA and CDR2 FQGNSA. Trimming took off 3 bases at V and 5 bases at J, with 13 bases between the two ends. CDR3 length: 15 residues. The chain's CDR3 is CASSFGRGGTGELFF. The CDR3 DNA is TGTGCCAGCAGCTTCGGCCGAGGCGGGACCGGGGAGCTGTTTTTT. Looking up the rest from reference TRBV7-2 and TRBJ2-2 gives the full variable domain: GAGVSQSPSNKVTEKGKDVELRCDPISGHTALYWYRQSLGQGLEFLIYFQGNSAPDKSGLPSDRFSAERTGGSVSTLTIQRTQQEDSAVYLCASSFGRGGTGELFFGEGSRLTVL.

The V call is TRBV13, the J call TRBJ2-1; 11 positions match TRBD2. CDR1 is PRHDT and CDR2 is FYEKMQ in the germline V gene (reference sequence). The V and J ends lost 2 bases and 7 bases, in that order; junction bases with no gene match: 10. The CDR3 consists of 17 residues. The CDR3 sequence is CASSLTSGGRYNNEQFF. In DNA form, the CDR3 reads TGTGCCAGCAGCTTAACTAGCGGGGGCCGTTACAATAATGAGCAGTTCTTC.

This sequence joins TRBV5-1 and TRBJ2-1; weak D call: TRBD1 (7 bases). The CDR3 length is 16 residues. Germline-derived CDR1 and CDR2 are SGHRS and YFSETQ. V lost 5 bases and J lost 3, with 18 bases in between. The CDR3 nucleotides are TGCGCCAGCAGACCAAGCCCAGGGGGGAACTACAATGAGCAGTTCTTC. Translating gives CASRPSPGGNYNEQFF.

The genes are TRBV7-9 and TRBJ2-1, with TRBD2 as a possible D gene (6 bases). Trimming left V 4 bases short and J 5 bases short, with 9 bases between. Germline CDR1 and CDR2: SEHNR and FQNEAQ (reference sequence). The CDR3 contains 13 residues. CDR3 sequence (DNA): TGTGCCAGCAGCTCGAGCGGGCACAATGAGCAGTTCTTC. This translates into CASSSSGHNEQFF.

This rearrangement joins TRBV6-6 to TRBJ2-1, with 14 positions matching TRBD2. Germline values: CDR1 MNHNY, CDR2 SVGAGI (reference sequence). CDR3 length: 18 residues. Trimming removed 5 bases from V and 1 base from J; junction bases left unmatched: 7. The CDR3 region is CASSPTSGGAESYNEQFF. CDR3 DNA sequence: TGTGCCAGCAGTCCGACTAGCGGGGGGGCGGAATCCTACAATGAGCAGTTCTTC.

The rearrangement joins TRBV11-2 to TRBJ2-5; 11 bases align to TRBD1. Germline CDR1 reads SGHAT; CDR2 reads FQNNGV. The V segment lost 5 bases and the J segment 7 bases; nucleotides outside the gene matches: 15. CDR3 length: 17 residues. The CDR3 DNA is TGTGCCAGCAGCCGTGGACAGGGGGCAACATCAATCGGGACCCAGTACTTC. Encoded protein: CASSRGQGATSIGTQYF. The variable domain in full, completed from reference TRBV11-2 and TRBJ2-5, reads EAGVAQSPRYKIIEKRQSVAFWCNPISGHATLYWYQQILGQGPKLLIQFQNNGVVDDSQLPKDRFSAERLKGVDSTLKIQPAKLEDSAVYLCASSRGQGATSIGTQYFGPGTRLLVL.

The V gene is TRBV13, the J gene TRBJ2-1; 10 nucleotides match TRBD2. V shed 3 bases, J shed 8 bases, and the junction held 10 bases outside the gene matches. Germline loops: CDR1 PRHDT, CDR2 FYEKMQ (reference sequence). There are 16 residues in the CDR3. The CDR3, as DNA: TGTGCCAGCAGCTTTCAGAGCGGGGGGGCAGGATATGAGCAGTTCTTC. This encodes CASSFQSGGAGYEQFF.

The V gene is TRBV10-3, the J gene TRBJ2-7; TRBD1 matches at 9 bases. The CDR3 spans 12 residues. Trimming cost V 8 bases and J 7 bases; bases outside gene matches: 6. Looked up from germline, CDR1 is ENHRY and CDR2 is SYGVKD. The chain's CDR3 is CAIGLTGGEQYF. The CDR3 nucleotides read TGTGCCATCGGGCTGACAGGGGGAGAGCAGTACTTC.

The J gene is TRBJ2-1, the V gene TRBV24-1; 8 bases are shared with TRBD2. Trimming cost V 6 bases and J 0 bases; bases outside gene matches: 0. The CDR3 covers 14 residues. The germline V gene encodes CDR1 KGHDR and CDR2 SFDVKD. The chain's CDR3 is CATSSGSSYNEQFF. The CDR3 DNA reads TGTGCCACCAGTAGCGGGAGCTCCTACAATGAGCAGTTCTTC.

This clone was seen only once. V is TRBV18 and J is TRBJ2-5; perhaps D is TRBD1 or TRBD2 (5 bases each). The germline gives CDR1 KGHSH, CDR2 LQKENI. The CDR3 extends over 15 amino acids. Trimming shortened V by 3 bases and J by 1 base, and 12 bases separated the two germline ends. The CDR3 DNA reads as TGTGCCAGCTCACCCGCCGGGACCGCCCAAGAGACCCAGTACTTC. Protein: CASSPAGTAQETQYF. The complete variable domain, with remaining parts taken from reference TRBV18 and TRBJ2-5, reads NAGVMQNPRHLVRRRGQEARLRCSPMKGHSHVYWYRQLPEEGLKFMVYLQKENIIDESGMPKERFSAEFPKEGPSILRIQQVVRGDSAAYFCASSPAGTAQETQYFGPGTRLLVL.

Here the CDR3 reads CASSLDRGNSPLHF. The DNA of the CDR3 is TGTGCCAGCAGTTTAGACAGAGGGAATTCACCCCTCCACTTT. The chain is built from TRBV5-5 and TRBJ1-6; D perhaps matches TRBD1 (5 bases). The CDR3 has 14 amino acids. Germline CDR1 is SGHKS and CDR2 is YYEKEE (reference sequence). Trimming left V 5 bases short and J 7 bases short, with 13 bases between.

The chain combines TRBV7-8 with TRBJ2-5; 10 positions match TRBD2. The CDR3 runs to 17 residues. The trim removed 2 bases at V and 2 bases at J, leaving 8 bases unmatched. Germline CDR1 SGHVS, CDR2 FQNEAQ. The CDR3 DNA reads as TGTGCCAGCAGCTTAAGGGTTAGCGGGGGGCCTCAAGAGACCCAGTACTTC. This gives the protein CASSLRVSGGPQETQYF.

The chain uses TRBV9 and TRBJ1-1; D unclear. CDR3 length: 18 amino acids. The ends were cut back, 4 bases at V and 2 bases at J, with 24 bases in the middle. The germline CDR1 and CDR2 sequences are SGDLS and YYNGEE. CDR3: CASSREYEESPTNTEAFF. Here the CDR3 DNA reads TGTGCCAGCAGCAGGGAATACGAAGAGAGTCCTACAAACACTGAAGCTTTCTTT. The full variable domain, its missing parts supplied by reference TRBV9 and TRBJ1-1, is DSGVTQTPKHLITATGQRVTLRCSPRSGDLSVYWYQQSLDQGLQFLIQYYNGEERAKGNILERFSAQQFPDLHSELNLSSLELGDSALYFCASSREYEESPTNTEAFFGQGTRLTVV.

This chain connects TRBV5-1 to TRBJ2-5; D assignment may be TRBD1 or TRBD2 (5 bases each). The V and J ends lost 1 base and 4 bases respectively, with 8 bases between them. The CDR3 has 13 residues. The V gene's germline CDR1 is SGHRS and CDR2 YFSETQ. The CDR3 DNA reads TGCGCCAGCAGCTTGCACGGGACAGAGACCCAGTACTTC. This encodes CASSLHGTETQYF.

The rearrangement joins TRBV28 to TRBJ1-4; D not resolved. Trimming left V 4 bases short and J 7 bases short, with 4 bases between. The CDR3 consists of 11 residues. Germline CDR1 and CDR2: MDHEN and SYDVKM. CDR3 sequence (DNA): TGTGCCAGCAGTTGGGGTGAAAAACTGTTTTTT. This codes for CASSWGEKLFF.

The chain recombines TRBV9 with TRBJ2-5; 10 bases agree with TRBD1. V was clipped by 0 bases and J by 5 bases; unmatched bases: 4. CDR3 length equals 15 residues. CDR1 is SGDLS and CDR2 is YYNGEE in the germline V gene. CDR3 sequence (DNA): TGTGCCAGCAGCGTAGAGACAGGGGGCTTGGAGACCCAGTACTTC. Translation: CASSVETGGLETQYF.

The genes are TRBV6-4 and TRBJ1-2, with D maybe TRBD1 (5 bases). V was pared by 2 bases and J by 5 bases, with 12 bases between. The CDR3 runs 14 residues. CDR1 and CDR2 from the germline V gene are MRHNA and SNTAGT. CDR3 in amino acids: CASSDVPGRYGYTF. The CDR3 DNA reads TGTGCCAGCAGTGACGTGCCAGGGCGGTATGGCTACACCTTC.

The rearrangement uses TRBV7-9 and TRBJ2-7; 10 bases agree with TRBD1. The CDR3 spans 13 residues. The germline V gene encodes CDR1 SEHNR and CDR2 FQNEAQ (reference sequence). V was pared by 5 bases and J by 3 bases, with 1 base of the junction left unmatched. The CDR3 DNA is TGTGCCAGCAGCCGGACAGGGGGCTACGAGCAGTACTTC. Translated, it gives CASSRTGGYEQYF.

The V call is TRBV18, the J call TRBJ2-7, with D tentatively TRBD1 or TRBD2 (5 bases each). Trimming took 2 bases from V and 3 from J, leaving 8 bases between them. The CDR3 has 13 amino acids. Germline loops: CDR1 KGHSH, CDR2 LQKENI. CDR3 sequence: CASSPLGDYEQYF. In nucleotides, the CDR3 is TGTGCCAGCTCACCATTGGGGGACTACGAGCAGTACTTC. The full variable domain, its missing parts supplied by reference TRBV18 and TRBJ2-7, is NAGVMQNPRHLVRRRGQEARLRCSPMKGHSHVYWYRQLPEEGLKFMVYLQKENIIDESGMPKERFSAEFPKEGPSILRIQQVVRGDSAAYFCASSPLGDYEQYFGPGTRLTVT.